This TCR beta chain was captured in a study of Graves' ophthalmopathy and Graves' hyperthyroidism (dated 2018 in TCRdb). Context from the whole study: Peripheral blood samples were taken at the time of initial diagnosis, before any treatment was given. The study used TCR beta repertoire signatures to distinguish Graves' ophthalmopathy from Graves' hyperthyroidism and to predict progression to ophthalmopathy. In total, under 150 blood samples were TCR-sequenced: some 43 ophthalmopathy, some 80 hyperthyroidism and some 17 hyperthyroidism-to-ophthalmopathy patients. To explore V-J signatures that separate ophthalmopathy from hyperthyroidism, a discovery set of about 96 patients was enrolled, consisting of 43 with ophthalmopathy and some 59 with stable hyperthyroidism. An independent validation cohort was composed of about 20 hyperthyroidism patients and around 16 patients who later progressed from hyperthyroidism to ophthalmopathy. T-cell repertoires of thyroid tissue and blood were compared in 5 or 6 hyperthyroidism patients. Following sampling, methimazole starting at 30 mg daily was administered to hyperthyroidism patients, and high-dose intravenous methylprednisolone was administered to ophthalmopathy patients. For training and testing, the roughly 97 patients in the discovery cohort were randomly divided in a 7:3 ratio.

This clonotype was counted ten times or more. It has no known antigen specificity. No quality values exist for individual bases; no much larger clone is one base distant. Patients with ophthalmopathy had moderately to severely active disease, with a Clinical Activity Score of 3 or more, a NOSPECS grade of 4 or more, and a disease duration of less than 3 months. Patients with other autoimmune diseases, uncontrolled infections, pregnancy or lactation were excluded from the study. Clinical symptoms, serum thyroxine, TRAb, thyroid ultrasound and orbital computed tomography formed the basis of the diagnosis. PBMCs were isolated from approximately 10 ml of fresh peripheral blood by Ficoll-Paque density gradient centrifugation. Trizol reagent was used to extract the total RNA, and its quality was then checked on an Agilent 2100 Bioanalyzer. For repertoire sequencing, the TCR beta CDR3 regions were amplified from RNA transcripts. The first round of RT-PCR was done with HTBI primers and the Qiagen OneStep RT-PCR kit, and was followed by a second round of multiplex PCR, then size selection and purification. Sequencing of the libraries was carried out on an Illumina HiSeq2000 in paired-end mode with 100 bp reads. Concerning the study's data processing: SOAPnuke was used to process the reads, throwing out any read that had adapters, had uncalled bases, had a mean Phred below 15, or lacked an exact constant-primer or identifier match. High-quality paired reads were merged with COPE v1.2.5. Each unique nucleotide sequence was treated as a clonotype, and MiTCR v1.1 was used to align the clonotypes to the IMGT TRB V, D and J references. Only V-J combinations with frequency above 0.0001 were analysed, covering around 99% of repertoires. For each V-J combination, a TCR clonal expansion and chaos score was defined as the ratio of F50 clonal expansion to chaos observed in the TCRdist matrix. Welch's t-statistics and random forest were used to reduce the features to about twelve V-J combinations, which were then used as input to a naive Bayes classifier. Thyroid-blood repertoire similarity was quantified with the Morisita-Horn index. TCRdb took the public reads, trimmed them with fastp at Q25, ran MiXCR for clone calling and kept in-frame beta chains. Every CDR3 protein is listed once, alongside the most common genes and DNA of its rows. The V and J calls, along with clone size, are taken from TCRdb and not from the paper's own processing. For this sample there are 150,000 to 200,000 distinct CDR3 sequences; approximately 40% appear just once. The ten largest clonotypes hold approximately 8.9% of the sample.

The full study reports these points: Sample size was not statistically predetermined, and group allocation was not concealed from the investigators. Ophthalmopathy was separated from stable hyperthyroidism by the 13-signature model with about 89% sensitivity and about 81% specificity in cross-validation and with 80%/75% in the test set. In validation, the model predicted ophthalmopathy progression with more than 55% sensitivity and around 72% specificity; around twelve predicted patients were CT-confirmed with GO in a median of 6.5 months. Most of the expanded thyroid clonotypes with a frequency above 0.001 were also detected in blood, and it was suggested that the thyroid immune response may be reflected by blood repertoires.

The trim is 6 bases for V and 14 bases for J, with a gap of 16 bases between the germline ends. Taken from the germline V gene, the CDR1 and CDR2 loops are SQVTM and ANQGSEA. The CDR3 contains 10 residues, cysteine and phenylalanine counted. This entry keeps only the CDR3 DNA: 30 bases, framed from base 1. This receptor was taken from a man under 40 with Graves' ophthalmopathy. Donor details come from another sample of the same person, matched by shared clones. The rearrangement joined TRBV29-1 to TRBJ1-2; a tentative D match to TRBD1 spans 5 bases. Specimen: peripheral blood. CDR3 protein: CSVGEGFLTF. The nucleotide sequence is TGCAGCGTAGGAGAGGGGTTTTTAACCTTC. The CDR3, completed at both ends by the reference TRBV29-1 and TRBJ1-2 genes, gives the full variable domain SAVISQKPSRDICQRGTSLTIQCQVDSQVTMMFWYRQQPGQSLTLIATANQGSEATYESGFVIDKFPISRPNLTFSTLTVSNMSPEDSSIYLCSVGEGFLTFGSGTRLTVV.